This T cell receptor (beta chain) was found in a study of blood T cell repertoires in COVID-19. Study summary: Some COVID-19 samples were acute and others convalescent; all came from the United States, Italy and Spain. PBMCs, B-cell-depleted T cells, or T cells were the source of the cDNA or gDNA that made up the material.

V dropped 4 bases and J dropped 2 bases, with 11 bases sitting between them. The CDR3 contains 14 residues. From germline, CDR1 is SGDLS and CDR2 YYNGEE. Data came from immunoSEQ multiplex PCR; TCRdb stores just in-frame clones and leaves some out. Here the sample spans 250,000 to 300,000 clones, approximately 86% being singletons. This chain uses TRBV9 with TRBJ2-3; weak D call: TRBD1 (5 bases). Sequencing used peripheral blood. The receptor was isolated from a man between 25 and 39 years old with active or convalescent COVID-19. The CDR3, as DNA: TGTGCCAGCAGCCGTGACAGTGTCACAGATACGCAGTATTTT. Encoded protein: CASSRDSVTDTQYF.